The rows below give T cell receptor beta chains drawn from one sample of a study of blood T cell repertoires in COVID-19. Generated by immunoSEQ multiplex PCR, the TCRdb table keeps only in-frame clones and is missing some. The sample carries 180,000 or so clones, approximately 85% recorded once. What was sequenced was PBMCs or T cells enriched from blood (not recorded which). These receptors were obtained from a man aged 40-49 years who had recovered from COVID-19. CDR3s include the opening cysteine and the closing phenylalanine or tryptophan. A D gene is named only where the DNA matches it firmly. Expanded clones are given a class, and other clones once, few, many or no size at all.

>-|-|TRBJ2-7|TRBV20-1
CSARGTGASYEQYF
TGCAGTGCTCGTGGGACGGGAGCTTCCTACGAGCAGTACTTC
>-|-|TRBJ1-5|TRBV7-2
CASSLLGQPQHF
TGTGCCAGCAGCTTACTTGGCCAGCCCCAGCATTTT
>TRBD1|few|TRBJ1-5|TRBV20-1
CSASDAGTGDQPQHF
TGCAGTGCTAGTGACGCCGGGACAGGAGATCAGCCCCAGCATTTT
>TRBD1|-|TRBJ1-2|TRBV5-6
CASSLWAVPTGGAYQGYTF
TGTGCCAGCAGCTTGTGGGCCGTCCCCACAGGGGGCGCTTATCAAGGCTACACCTTC
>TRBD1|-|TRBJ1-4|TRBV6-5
CASRTGEGEKLFF
TGTGCCAGCAGGACAGGGGAGGGTGAAAAACTGTTTTTT
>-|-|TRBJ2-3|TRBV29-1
CSVARDSDTQYF
TGCAGCGTTGCCCGGGACTCAGATACGCAGTATTTT
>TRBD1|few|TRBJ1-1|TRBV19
CATHRGRMNTEAFF
TGTGCCACCCACAGGGGTCGAATGAACACTGAAGCTTTCTTT
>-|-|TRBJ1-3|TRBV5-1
CASSLEGAGFGSGNTIYF
TGCGCCAGCAGCTTGGAAGGGGCAGGGTTCGGCTCTGGAAACACCATATATTTT
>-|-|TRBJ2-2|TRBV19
CASSILGPNTGELFF
TGTGCCAGTAGTATCCTAGGCCCGAACACCGGGGAGCTGTTTTTT
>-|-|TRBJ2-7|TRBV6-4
CASSGSFYEQYF
TGTGCCAGCAGCGGGAGCTTTTACGAGCAGTACTTC
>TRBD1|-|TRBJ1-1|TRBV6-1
CASSELEWTGGSWTLNTEAFF
TGTGCCAGCAGTGAACTAGAGTGGACAGGGGGCTCTTGGACCCTTAACACTGAAGCTTTCTTT
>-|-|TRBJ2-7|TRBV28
CASSLSRISYEQYF
TGTGCCAGCAGTTTAAGCCGTATCTCCTACGAGCAGTACTTC
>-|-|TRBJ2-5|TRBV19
CASSIAKEATQYF
TGTGCCAGTAGTATAGCTAAGGAGGCGACCCAGTACTTC
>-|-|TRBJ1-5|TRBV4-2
CASSQAGDEQPQHF
TGTGCCAGCAGCCAAGCAGGGGACGAACAGCCCCAGCATTTT
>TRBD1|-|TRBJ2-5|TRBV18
CASSLGTGGQETQYF
TGTGCCAGCTCACTTGGGACAGGAGGACAAGAGACCCAGTACTTC
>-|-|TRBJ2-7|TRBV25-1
CASTRGTGAYEQYF
TGTGCCAGCACCCGGGGGACGGGAGCCTACGAGCAGTACTTC
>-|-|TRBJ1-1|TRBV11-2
CASSFRQQANTEAFF
TGTGCCAGCAGCTTCAGACAGCAAGCGAACACTGAAGCTTTCTTT
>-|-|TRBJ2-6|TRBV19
CASSIDRPAVSGANVLTF
TGTGCCAGTAGTATAGATCGCCCCGCGGTCTCTGGGGCCAACGTCCTGACTTTC
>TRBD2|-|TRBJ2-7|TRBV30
CAWLVQRETYEQYF
TGTGCCTGGTTGGTGCAGCGGGAGACCTACGAGCAGTACTTC
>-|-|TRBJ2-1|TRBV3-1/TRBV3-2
CASSQDPGEEQFF
TGTGCCAGCAGCCAAGATCCCGGGGAGGAGCAGTTCTTC
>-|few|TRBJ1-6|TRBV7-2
CASSSTGTGGMALHF
TGTGCCAGCAGCTCAACCGGGACGGGGGGTATGGCCCTCCACTTT
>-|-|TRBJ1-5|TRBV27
CASSLQGRDQPQHF
TGTGCCAGCAGTTTACAGGGGAGGGATCAGCCCCAGCATTTT
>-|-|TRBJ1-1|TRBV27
CASSLYGVGQSEAFF
TGTGCCAGCAGTTTATACGGTGTGGGACAAAGTGAAGCTTTCTTT
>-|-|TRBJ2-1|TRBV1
CTSSQEGGVGNEQFF
TGCACCAGCAGCCAAGAGGGGGGGGTGGGCAATGAGCAGTTCTTC
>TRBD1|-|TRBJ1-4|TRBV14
CASSRTGAKEKLFF
TGTGCCAGCAGCAGGACAGGGGCCAAGGAAAAACTGTTTTTT
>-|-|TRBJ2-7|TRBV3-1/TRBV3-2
CASSPSWGKQYF
TGTGCCAGCAGCCCATCTTGGGGCAAACAGTACTTC
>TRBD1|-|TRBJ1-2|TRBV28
CASTTGEAGYGYTF
TGTGCCAGTACAACAGGGGAGGCGGGCTATGGCTACACCTTC
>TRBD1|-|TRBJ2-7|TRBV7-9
CASSTTGESYEQYF
TGTGCCAGCAGCACGACAGGGGAAAGCTACGAGCAGTACTTC
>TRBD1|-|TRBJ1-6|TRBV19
CASSPTGARSPLHF
TGTGCCAGTAGTCCCACAGGGGCTCGTTCACCCCTCCACTTT
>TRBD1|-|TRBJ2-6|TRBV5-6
CASSPEGQGALSGANVLTF
TGTGCCAGCAGCCCAGAAGGACAGGGGGCTTTATCTGGGGCCAACGTCCTGACTTTC
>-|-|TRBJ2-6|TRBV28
CASIEDSDSGANVLTF
TGTGCCAGCATTGAGGACAGCGACTCTGGGGCCAACGTCCTGACTTTC
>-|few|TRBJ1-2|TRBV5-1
CASSLQGSEGYTF
TGCGCCAGCAGCTTACAGGGAAGCGAGGGCTACACCTTC
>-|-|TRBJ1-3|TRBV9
CASSAGPPVSGNTIYF
TGTGCCAGCAGCGCAGGTCCGCCGGTCAGTGGAAACACCATATATTTT
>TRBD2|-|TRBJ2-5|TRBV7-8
CASSLIAGGETQYF
TGTGCCAGCAGCTTAATAGCGGGAGGAGAGACCCAGTACTTC
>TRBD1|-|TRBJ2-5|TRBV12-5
CASGFQTGGRETQYF
TGTGCTAGTGGTTTCCAGACAGGGGGCCGAGAGACCCAGTACTTC
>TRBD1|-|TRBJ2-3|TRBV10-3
CAINPGQSTDTQYF
TGTGCCATCAACCCGGGACAGAGCACAGATACGCAGTATTTT
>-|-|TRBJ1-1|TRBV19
CATSEGFVNTEAFF
TGTGCCACCTCGGAGGGGTTTGTGAACACTGAAGCTTTCTTT
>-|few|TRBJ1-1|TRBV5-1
CASSLEVNLNTEAFF
TGCGCCAGCAGCTTGGAAGTGAACTTGAACACTGAAGCTTTCTTT
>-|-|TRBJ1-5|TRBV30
CAWTPGSNQPQHF
TGTGCCTGGACCCCAGGGAGCAATCAGCCCCAGCATTTT
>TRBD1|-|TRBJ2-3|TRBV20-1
CSASPLSGQGRLDTQYF
TGCAGTGCTAGTCCCCTCTCCGGACAGGGTCGTTTAGATACGCAGTATTTT
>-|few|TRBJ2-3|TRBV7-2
CASSSLGRSTDTQYF
TGTGCCAGCAGCTCTCTCGGCAGGAGCACAGATACGCAGTATTTT
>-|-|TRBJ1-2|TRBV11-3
CASSLAPGNLPYGYTF
TGTGCCAGCAGCTTAGCCCCAGGGAATCTCCCCTATGGCTACACCTTC
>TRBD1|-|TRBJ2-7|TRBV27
CASNSPPGQGSYEQYF
TGTGCCAGCAATTCTCCCCCGGGACAGGGCTCCTACGAGCAGTACTTC
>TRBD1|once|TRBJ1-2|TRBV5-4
CASSLRTGRQAIYGYTF
TGTGCCAGCAGCTTACGGACAGGGCGACAAGCCATTTATGGCTACACCTTC
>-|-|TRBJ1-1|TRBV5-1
CASSLSGTGNTEAFF
TGCGCCAGCAGCTTATCAGGGACTGGGAACACTGAAGCTTTCTTT
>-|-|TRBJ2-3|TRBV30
CAWSLRASSSTDTQYF
TGTGCCTGGAGTCTACGTGCTAGCAGTAGCACAGATACGCAGTATTTT
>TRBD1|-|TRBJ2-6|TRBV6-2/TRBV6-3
CASSYPGTDLSGANVLTF
TGTGCCAGCAGTTACCCTGGGACAGATCTCTCTGGGGCCAACGTCCTGACTTTC
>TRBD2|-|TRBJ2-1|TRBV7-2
CASSWLSGGPYNEQFF
TGTGCCAGCAGCTGGCTTAGCGGGGGACCTTACAATGAGCAGTTCTTC
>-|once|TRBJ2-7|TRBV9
CASSVASDGAYEQYF
TGTGCCAGCAGCGTAGCCTCAGACGGAGCCTACGAGCAGTACTTC
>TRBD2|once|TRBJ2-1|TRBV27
CASNSGATNEQFF
TGTGCCAGCAATAGCGGGGCTACCAATGAGCAGTTCTTC
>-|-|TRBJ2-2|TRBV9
CASSAAGDTSRLITGELFF
TGTGCCAGCAGCGCCGCCGGGGACACAAGCCGTTTAATAACCGGGGAGCTGTTTTTT
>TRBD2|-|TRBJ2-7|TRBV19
CASSMLGEGLEQYF
TGTGCCAGTAGTATGTTGGGGGAGGGCCTCGAGCAGTACTTC
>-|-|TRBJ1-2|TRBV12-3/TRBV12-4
CASSLYRDPGYTF
TGTGCCAGCAGCCTATACAGGGATCCTGGCTACACCTTC
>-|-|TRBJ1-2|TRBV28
CASVSPNYGYTF
TGTGCCAGCGTATCCCCTAACTATGGCTACACCTTC